The rows below give T cell receptor beta chains drawn from one sample of a study of T cells in Graves' hyperthyroidism and ophthalmopathy. TCRdb reanalysed the multiplex PCR reads using MiXCR and keeps one entry per CDR3 protein. This table holds approximately 360,000 distinct CDR3 sequences, around 25% found once. Material: blood. The origin of the receptors is a man between 50 and 59 years old with Graves' hyperthyroidism. The CDR3 runs from the conserved cysteine through the conserved F or W. The D gene is left open where the match is weak. Only some rows state a clone size, as once, few, many or a class for expanded clones.

TRBV5-5	TRBD1	NA	TRBJ2-1	CASSPGTVDYNEQFF	TGTGCCAGCAGCCCCGGGACAGTGGATTACAATGAGCAGTTCTTC
TRBV29-1	NA	few	TRBJ1-1	CSVEVPGRSAFF	TGCAGCGTTGAAGTACCAGGGCGAAGCGCTTTCTTT
TRBV24-1	TRBD1	NA	TRBJ1-2	CASSPYLAGTGGKKDYGYTF	TGTGCCAGCAGTCCGTACCTTGCCGGGACAGGGGGCAAAAAAGACTATGGCTACACCTTC
TRBV28	NA	many	TRBJ1-1	CASRSMNTEAFF	TGTGCCAGCAGATCAATGAACACTGAAGCTTTCTTT
TRBV11-2	TRBD2	few	TRBJ2-3	CASSLGEGYPQYF	TGTGCCAGCAGCTTAGGGGAGGGGTATCCGCAGTATTTT
TRBV6-1	NA	few	TRBJ2-7	CASFFYEQYF	TGTGCCTCCTTTTTTTACGAGCAGTACTTC
TRBV27	NA	few	TRBJ2-1	CASSFERADEQFF	TGTGCCAGCAGTTTTGAGAGGGCTGATGAGCAGTTCTTC
TRBV19	TRBD1	few	TRBJ2-3	CASSIGTGVGTDTQYF	TGTGCCAGTAGTATAGGGACAGGGGTAGGCACAGATACGCAGTATTTT
TRBV6-2/TRBV6-3	TRBD2	NA	TRBJ2-1	CASSYRVGGGTLAEKGYEQFF	TGTGCCAGCAGTTACCGTGTGGGGGGTGGAACACTAGCGGAGAAGGGTTATGAGCAGTTCTTC
TRBV28	NA	many	TRBJ1-1	CASRTTQGGTEAFF	TGTGCCAGCCGCACGACCCAAGGGGGGACTGAAGCTTTCTTT
TRBV6-5	NA	few	TRBJ2-1	CASSYRRGSYNEQFF	TGTGCCAGCAGTTACCGGAGGGGCTCCTACAATGAGCAGTTCTTC
TRBV7-3	NA	few	TRBJ1-1	CASSLGRDHTEAFF	TGTGCCAGCAGCTTAGGGAGGGATCACACTGAAGCTTTCTTT
TRBV7-8	NA	many	TRBJ2-1	CASSLEGAPTNEQFF	TGTGCCAGCAGCTTGGAAGGTGCCCCTACGAATGAGCAGTTCTTC
TRBV12-5	NA	few	TRBJ2-2	CASGLVLLTRNAGELFF	TGTGCTAGTGGTTTGGTACTTTTGACTAGAAACGCCGGGGAGCTGTTTTTT
TRBV7-9	TRBD2	many	TRBJ2-1	CASSQSGRQYNEQFF	TGTGCCAGCAGCCAGAGCGGGAGGCAGTACAATGAGCAGTTCTTC
TRBV7-9	NA	NA	TRBJ2-2	CASRRVLDRTNTGELFF	TGTGCCAGCAGACGGGTCCTGGACAGAACGAACACCGGGGAGCTGTTTTTT
TRBV3-1	TRBD2	few	TRBJ2-2	CASSQVAGGAKGTGELFF	TGTGCCAGCAGCCAAGTGGCGGGGGGCGCCAAGGGGACCGGGGAGCTGTTTTTT
TRBV11-3	NA	NA	TRBJ2-3	CASSLPGTGTDTQYF	TGTGCCAGCAGTCTCCCGGGAACGGGCACAGATACGCAGTATTTT
TRBV28	TRBD2	NA	TRBJ2-1	CASSQEAAGGGLSEQFF	TGTGCCAGCAGCCAAGAAGCAGCGGGAGGAGGGCTGAGTGAGCAGTTCTTC
TRBV7-2	TRBD1	NA	TRBJ1-2	CASSLGQGALNTF	TGTGCCAGCAGCTTAGGACAGGGGGCTCTAAACACCTTC
TRBV6-1	TRBD1	many	TRBJ2-7	CASSLGTGGYEQYF	TGTGCCAGCAGTTTAGGGACAGGGGGCTACGAGCAGTACTTC
TRBV2	NA	many	TRBJ1-1	CASTTERLNTEAFF	TGTGCCAGCACGACGGAAAGGTTGAACACTGAAGCTTTCTTT
TRBV4-1	NA	few	TRBJ2-5	CASSRTLLGETQYF	TGCGCCAGCAGTCGGACCCTCCTGGGAGAGACCCAGTACTTC
TRBV11-2	NA	many	TRBJ2-6	CASSLVGDSYSGANVLTF	TGTGCCAGCAGCTTAGTTGGGGACTCCTACTCTGGGGCCAACGTCCTGACTTTC
TRBV6-1	TRBD1	few	TRBJ2-3	CASSKTGSTDTQYF	TGTGCCAGCAGCAAGACAGGGAGCACAGATACGCAGTATTTT
TRBV6-1	TRBD1	few	TRBJ2-5	CASSDYRGETQYF	TGTGCCAGCAGTGACTACAGGGGGGAGACCCAGTACTTC
TRBV7-2	NA	NA	TRBJ2-7	CASSLGAGVEQYF	TGTGCCAGCAGCTTGGGTGCAGGGGTTGAGCAGTACTTC
TRBV6-1	NA	NA	TRBJ2-2	CASSAVGSGELFF	TGTGCCAGCAGTGCCGTTGGGTCCGGGGAGCTGTTTTTT
TRBV5-1	TRBD1	NA	TRBJ1-2	CASSSGQGHGYTF	TGCGCCAGCAGCTCGGGACAGGGCCATGGCTACACCTTC
TRBV7-2	NA	NA	TRBJ2-2	CASSFLTGGTTGELFF	TGTGCCAGCAGCTTTCTTACCGGCGGGACCACCGGGGAGCTGTTTTTT
TRBV18	TRBD2	many	TRBJ2-7	CASSSGRGGQYF	TGTGCCAGCTCATCGGGACGCGGGGGGCAGTACTTC
TRBV5-5	NA	many	TRBJ1-2	CASSYQGNGYTF	TGTGCCAGCAGTTATCAGGGGAATGGCTACACCTTC
TRBV20-1	NA	NA	TRBJ2-1	CSAWARWPYNEQFF	TGCAGTGCGTGGGCCCGCTGGCCTTACAATGAGCAGTTCTTC
TRBV7-8	TRBD1	NA	TRBJ2-7	CASSLATGGSEQYF	TGTGCCAGCAGCTTAGCGACAGGGGGCAGTGAGCAGTACTTC
TRBV20-1	NA	many	TRBJ2-7	CSASPLGQFNEQYF	TGCAGTGCTAGCCCCCTTGGACAGTTCAACGAGCAGTACTTC
TRBV5-1	TRBD1	few	TRBJ2-4	CASSLGEDRVKNIQYF	TGCGCCAGCAGCTTGGGCGAGGACAGGGTGAAAAACATTCAGTACTTC
TRBV6-1	TRBD1	NA	TRBJ2-5	CASRAGQDQTQYF	TGTGCCAGCAGGGCCGGACAGGATCAGACCCAGTACTTC
TRBV6-1	TRBD2	NA	TRBJ2-3	CASTEAGVTDTQYF	TGTGCCAGCACTGAAGCGGGAGTAACAGATACGCAGTATTTT
TRBV19	NA	few	TRBJ1-5	CASSESRASNQPQHF	TGTGCCAGTAGTGAAAGTAGGGCGAGCAATCAGCCCCAGCATTTT
TRBV2	TRBD2	many	TRBJ2-7	CASRIGGYEQYF	TGTGCCAGCAGGATCGGGGGGTACGAGCAGTACTTC
TRBV18	TRBD1	few	TRBJ1-1	CASSPRQGPTLDTEAFF	TGTGCCAGCTCACCCAGACAGGGGCCTACCCTGGACACTGAAGCTTTCTTT